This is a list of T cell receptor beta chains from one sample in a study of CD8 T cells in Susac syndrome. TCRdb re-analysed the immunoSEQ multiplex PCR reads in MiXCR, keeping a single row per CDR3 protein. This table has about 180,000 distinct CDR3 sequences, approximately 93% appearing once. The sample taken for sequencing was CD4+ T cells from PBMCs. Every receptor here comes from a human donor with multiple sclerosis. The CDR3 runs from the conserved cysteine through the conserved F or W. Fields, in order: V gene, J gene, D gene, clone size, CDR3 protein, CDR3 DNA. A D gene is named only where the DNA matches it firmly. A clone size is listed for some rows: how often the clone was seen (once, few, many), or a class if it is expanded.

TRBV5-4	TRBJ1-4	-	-	CASSIGQRNEKLFF	TGTGCCAGCAGCATTGGACAGCGTAATGAAAAACTGTTTTTT
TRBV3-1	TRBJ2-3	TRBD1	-	CASSRRDSDTDTQYF	TGTGCCAGCAGCCGCCGGGACAGCGACACAGATACGCAGTATTTT
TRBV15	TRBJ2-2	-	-	CAKGGAGELFF	TGTGCCAAAGGGGGGGCCGGGGAGCTGTTTTTT
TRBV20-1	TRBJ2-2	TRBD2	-	CSARGSGENTGELFF	TGCAGTGCAAGAGGCAGCGGGGAGAACACCGGGGAGCTGTTTTTT
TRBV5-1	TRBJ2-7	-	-	CASSLTGPSYEQYF	TGCGCCAGCAGCTTGACCGGGCCCTCCTACGAGCAGTACTTC
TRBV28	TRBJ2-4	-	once	CASSFGGGLNIQYF	TGTGCCAGCAGTTTTGGGGGGGGCTTAAACATTCAGTACTTC
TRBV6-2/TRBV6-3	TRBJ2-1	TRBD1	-	CASSPRDRGRLEFF	TGTGCCAGCAGTCCGCGGGACAGGGGGCGATTGGAGTTCTTC
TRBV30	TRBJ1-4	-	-	CAWSVGNSVATNEKLFF	TGTGCCTGGAGTGTAGGAAATTCAGTCGCAACTAATGAAAAACTGTTTTTT
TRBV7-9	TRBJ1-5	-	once	CASSLWENQPQHF	TGTGCCAGCAGCTTATGGGAAAATCAGCCCCAGCATTTT
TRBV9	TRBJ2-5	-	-	CASSVVGGLETQYF	TGTGCCAGCAGCGTAGTTGGAGGGCTAGAGACCCAGTACTTC
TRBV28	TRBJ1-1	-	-	CASSRIGLGEAFF	TGTGCCAGCAGCCGAATAGGCTTGGGTGAAGCTTTCTTT
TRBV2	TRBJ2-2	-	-	CASTLENTGELFF	TGTGCCAGCACCTTAGAAAATACCGGGGAGCTGTTTTTT
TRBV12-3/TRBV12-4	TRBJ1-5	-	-	CASGMRPQHF	TGTGCCAGCGGGATGCGGCCCCAGCATTTT
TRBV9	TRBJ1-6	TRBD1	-	CASSKGQGHNSPLHF	TGTGCCAGCAGTAAGGGACAGGGACATAATTCACCCCTCCACTTT
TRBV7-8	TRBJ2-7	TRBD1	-	CASSLSGQGYEQYF	TGTGCCAGCAGCTTATCGGGACAGGGCTACGAGCAGTACTTC
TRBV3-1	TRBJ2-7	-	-	CASSQGVDYEQYF	TGTGCCAGCAGCCAAGGGGTGGATTACGAGCAGTACTTC
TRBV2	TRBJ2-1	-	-	CASSVGGEREQFF	TGTGCCAGCAGTGTTGGCGGGGAACGGGAGCAGTTCTTC
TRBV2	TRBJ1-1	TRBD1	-	CASSEGTGPSAAFF	TGTGCCAGCAGTGAAGGGACAGGCCCTTCGGCAGCTTTCTTT
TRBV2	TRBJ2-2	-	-	CASRARTAHTGELFF	TGTGCCAGCAGGGCCAGGACAGCCCACACCGGGGAGCTGTTTTTT
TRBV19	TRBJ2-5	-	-	CASRLTGNQETQYF	TGTGCCAGTAGGCTAACAGGGAACCAAGAGACCCAGTACTTC
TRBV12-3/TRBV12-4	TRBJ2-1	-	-	CASSFDSGTYNEQFF	TGTGCCAGCAGTTTCGACAGTGGTACCTACAATGAGCAGTTCTTC
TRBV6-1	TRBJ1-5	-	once	CASSALTGYSNQPQHF	TGTGCCAGCAGTGCCCTGACAGGTTATAGCAATCAGCCCCAGCATTTT
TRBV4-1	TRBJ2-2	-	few	CASSQLPAVNTGELFF	TGCGCCAGCAGCCAGCTGCCTGCGGTAAACACCGGGGAGCTGTTTTTT
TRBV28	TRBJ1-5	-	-	CASAEASQPQHF	TGTGCCAGCGCGGAGGCATCTCAGCCCCAGCATTTT
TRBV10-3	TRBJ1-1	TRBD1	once	CAINPQGGTEAFF	TGTGCCATTAACCCCCAGGGGGGTACTGAAGCTTTCTTT
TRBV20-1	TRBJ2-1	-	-	CSARKWDRSYNEQFF	TGCAGTGCTAGAAAATGGGACCGCTCCTACAATGAGCAGTTCTTC
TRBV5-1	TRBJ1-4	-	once	CASSLLGGGGEKLFF	TGCGCCAGCAGCTTGCTGGGCGGGGGCGGCGAAAAACTGTTTTTT
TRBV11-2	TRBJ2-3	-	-	CASSLVTGWGGTDTQYF	TGTGCCAGCAGCTTAGTTACAGGCTGGGGAGGTACAGATACGCAGTATTTT
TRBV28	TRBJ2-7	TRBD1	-	CASTQGGSSYEQYF	TGTGCCAGCACCCAAGGGGGCAGCTCCTACGAGCAGTACTTC
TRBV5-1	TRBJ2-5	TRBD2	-	CASSFGTSGITIGTQYF	TGCGCCAGCAGCTTCGGGACTAGCGGGATCACCATAGGGACCCAGTACTTC
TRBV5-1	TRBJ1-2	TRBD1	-	CASSLRIPGQGSYGYTF	TGCGCCAGCAGCTTACGAATTCCGGGACAGGGGAGCTATGGCTACACCTTC
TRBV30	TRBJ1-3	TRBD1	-	CAWSAGRPGQGGNTIYF	TGTGCCTGGAGTGCAGGACGCCCGGGACAGGGAGGAAACACCATATATTTT
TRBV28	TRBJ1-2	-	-	CASSLARDGYTF	TGTGCCAGCAGTTTAGCCCGCGACGGCTACACCTTC
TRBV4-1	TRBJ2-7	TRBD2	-	CASSQGLAGVFYEQYF	TGCGCCAGCAGCCAAGGCCTAGCGGGAGTCTTTTACGAGCAGTACTTC
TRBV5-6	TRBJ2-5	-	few	CASSPRGGGETQYF	TGTGCCAGCAGCCCCCGTGGGGGTGGGGAGACCCAGTACTTC
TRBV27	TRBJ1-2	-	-	CASSPGVRQGRINYGYTF	TGTGCCAGTTCCCCCGGGGTCAGGCAGGGACGAATTAACTATGGCTACACCTTC